This T cell receptor (beta chain) was observed in a study of blood T cell repertoires in COVID-19. Data came from immunoSEQ multiplex PCR; TCRdb stores just in-frame clones and leaves some out. The sample lists 100,000 to 150,000 clones, approximately 90% occurring once. V lost 5 bases, J lost 5 bases, and 18 bases lay in between. CDR1 SEHNR and CDR2 FQNEAQ come from the germline V gene (reference sequence). CDR3 length equals 15 residues. This chain uses TRBV7-9 with TRBJ1-2; D is undetermined. Sequenced material: peripheral blood. This TCR was recovered from a man between 50 and 59 years old with acute or convalescent COVID-19. The chain's CDR3 is CASSHLRNSPYGYTF. Here the CDR3 DNA reads TGTGCCAGCAGCCATCTCCGAAACAGTCCTTATGGCTACACCTTC. Complete variable domain (other parts from reference TRBV7-9 and TRBJ1-2): DTGVSQNPRHKITKRGQNVTFRCDPISEHNRLYWYRQTLGQGPEFLTYFQNEAQLEKSRLLSDRFSAERPKGSFSTLEIQRTEQGDSAMYLCASSHLRNSPYGYTFGSGTRLTVV.